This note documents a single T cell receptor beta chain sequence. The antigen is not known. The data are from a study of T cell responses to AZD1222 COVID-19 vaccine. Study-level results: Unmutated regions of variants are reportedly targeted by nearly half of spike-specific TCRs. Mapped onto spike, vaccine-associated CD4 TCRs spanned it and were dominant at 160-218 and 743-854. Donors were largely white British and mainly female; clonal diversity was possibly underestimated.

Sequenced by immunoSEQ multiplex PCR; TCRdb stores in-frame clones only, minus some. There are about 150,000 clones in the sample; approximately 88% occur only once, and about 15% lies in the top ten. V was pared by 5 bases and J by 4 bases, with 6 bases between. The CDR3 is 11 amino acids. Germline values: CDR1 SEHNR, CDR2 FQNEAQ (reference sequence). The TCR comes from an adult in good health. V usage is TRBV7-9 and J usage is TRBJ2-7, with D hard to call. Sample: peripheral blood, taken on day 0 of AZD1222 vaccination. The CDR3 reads CASSASYEQYF. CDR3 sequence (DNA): TGTGCCAGCAGCGCCTCTTACGAGCAGTACTTC.